Listed below are T cell receptor beta chains from one sample, sequenced in a study of shared clonotypes between healthy human individuals. Repertoires were generated with immunoSEQ multiplex PCR, while TCRdb's copy carries only in-frame clones and drops some. The data hold fewer than 1 million clones, with 90% to 98% observed a single time. Sequencing was done on a sample of naive CD8+ T cells sorted from blood. These receptors came from a young man in good health. CDR3s include the opening cysteine and the closing phenylalanine or tryptophan. Each record gives: CDR3 length, clone size, J gene, D gene, V gene, CDR3 protein, CDR3 DNA. A D gene is named only where the DNA matches it firmly. The size field is filled for only some rows; it gives once, few, many or a size class.

len: 15
abundance: -
j_gene: TRBJ2-7
d_gene: -
v_gene: TRBV9
CDR3aa: CASSEGSPGFDEQYF
CDR3nt: TGTGCCAGCAGCGAGGGGTCTCCGGGATTCGACGAGCAGTACTTC

len: 15
abundance: -
j_gene: TRBJ2-1
d_gene: TRBD1
v_gene: TRBV5-4
CDR3aa: CASSSGTGRVNEQFF
CDR3nt: TGTGCCAGCAGCTCGGGGACAGGGAGGGTTAATGAGCAGTTCTTC

len: 14
abundance: once
j_gene: TRBJ1-1
d_gene: -
v_gene: TRBV27
CDR3aa: CASRTRTVVTEAFF
CDR3nt: TGTGCCAGCAGAACGAGGACAGTTGTCACTGAAGCTTTCTTT

len: 10
abundance: -
j_gene: TRBJ2-1
d_gene: -
v_gene: TRBV29-1
CDR3aa: CSVDFNEQFF
CDR3nt: TGCAGCGTTGATTTCAATGAGCAGTTCTTC

len: 15
abundance: -
j_gene: TRBJ1-1
d_gene: TRBD1
v_gene: TRBV5-8
CDR3aa: CASSLARGLRSEAFF
CDR3nt: TGTGCCAGCAGCTTGGCCAGGGGGCTAAGGTCTGAAGCTTTCTTT

len: 13
abundance: -
j_gene: TRBJ2-1
d_gene: -
v_gene: TRBV10-3
CDR3aa: CAISDSLSDEQFF
CDR3nt: TGTGCCATCAGTGATTCTCTCTCCGATGAGCAGTTCTTC

len: 15
abundance: once
j_gene: TRBJ2-3
d_gene: -
v_gene: TRBV6-1
CDR3aa: CASSERTAVVNTQYF
CDR3nt: TGTGCCAGCAGTGAAAGGACAGCGGTGGTTAATACGCAGTATTTT

len: 11
abundance: -
j_gene: TRBJ1-3
d_gene: -
v_gene: TRBV29-1
CDR3aa: CSVYSGNTIYF
CDR3nt: TGCAGCGTTTACTCTGGAAACACCATATATTTT

len: 11
abundance: -
j_gene: TRBJ2-1
d_gene: -
v_gene: TRBV19
CDR3aa: CASSNYREQFF
CDR3nt: TGTGCCAGTAGTAACTACCGTGAGCAGTTCTTC

len: 15
abundance: -
j_gene: TRBJ2-7
d_gene: -
v_gene: TRBV5-1
CDR3aa: CASSLAQGSSYEQYF
CDR3nt: TGCGCCAGCAGCTTGGCCCAGGGGAGCTCCTACGAGCAGTACTTC

len: 13
abundance: -
j_gene: TRBJ1-1
d_gene: -
v_gene: TRBV19
CDR3aa: CASSIGGKAEAFF
CDR3nt: TGTGCCAGTAGTATTGGGGGAAAGGCTGAAGCTTTCTTT

len: 14
abundance: once
j_gene: TRBJ2-7
d_gene: TRBD1
v_gene: TRBV10-2
CDR3aa: CASSLGQATYEQYF
CDR3nt: TGCGCCAGCAGCCTCGGACAGGCGACCTACGAGCAGTACTTC

len: 15
abundance: -
j_gene: TRBJ2-1
d_gene: TRBD2
v_gene: TRBV7-2
CDR3aa: CASSLVAGVYNEQFF
CDR3nt: TGTGCCAGCAGCTTAGTGGCGGGAGTGTACAATGAGCAGTTCTTC

len: 11
abundance: -
j_gene: TRBJ2-1
d_gene: -
v_gene: TRBV2
CDR3aa: CASSEYNEQFF
CDR3nt: TGTGCCAGCAGTGAGTACAATGAGCAGTTCTTC

len: 17
abundance: -
j_gene: TRBJ1-4
d_gene: TRBD1
v_gene: TRBV2
CDR3aa: CASREIRGSATNEKLFF
CDR3nt: TGTGCCAGCAGGGAAATCAGGGGGTCCGCAACTAATGAAAAACTGTTTTTT

len: 14
abundance: -
j_gene: TRBJ2-7
d_gene: TRBD2
v_gene: TRBV5-5
CDR3aa: CASSLHSGRDEQYF
CDR3nt: TGTGCCAGCAGCTTACACAGCGGGAGGGACGAGCAGTACTTC

len: 14
abundance: -
j_gene: TRBJ1-2
d_gene: TRBD1
v_gene: TRBV6-1
CDR3aa: CASNTPGQNYGYTF
CDR3nt: TGTGCCAGCAATACTCCGGGACAGAACTATGGCTACACCTTC

len: 14
abundance: -
j_gene: TRBJ1-1
d_gene: -
v_gene: TRBV5-4
CDR3aa: CASSLEGGLTEAFF
CDR3nt: TGTGCCAGCAGCTTGGAAGGGGGGCTAACTGAAGCTTTCTTT

len: 12
abundance: -
j_gene: TRBJ2-7
d_gene: -
v_gene: TRBV7-9
CDR3aa: CASSLRPDEQYF
CDR3nt: TGTGCCAGCAGCCTAAGACCAGATGAGCAGTACTTC

len: 15
abundance: -
j_gene: TRBJ2-1
d_gene: TRBD2
v_gene: TRBV29-1
CDR3aa: CSVEGGIDLYNEQFF
CDR3nt: TGCAGCGTTGAGGGAGGGATAGACTTATACAATGAGCAGTTCTTC